Below, 32 T cell receptor beta chains from the same sample are listed, as sequenced in a study of identical twins. Each CDR3 protein is one row after TCRdb ran MiXCR on the 5' RACE reads. The sample yields around 480,000 distinct CDR3 sequences, roughly an eighth seen once. The same specimen was also included in a second study, on yellow fever vaccine responses in identical twins.

Source material: CD4+ T cells sorted from blood. The receptor set was obtained from a woman aged 18-35 years in good health.

The rearrangement uses TRBV18 and TRBJ2-1; 7 nucleotides agree with TRBD2. Germline loops: CDR1 KGHSH, CDR2 LQKENI. V was pared by 5 bases and J by 7 bases, with 8 bases of the junction left unmatched. The CDR3 has 14 amino acids. Here the CDR3 reads CASSGEGKWNEQFF. CDR3 bases: TGTGCCAGCTCAGGGGAGGGCAAGTGGAATGAGCAGTTCTTC.

In DNA form, the CDR3 reads TGCGCCAGCAGCTTGGATCCCGGGGGCACCACCGGGGAGCTGTTTTTT. Encoded protein: CASSLDPGGTTGELFF. The V call is TRBV5-1, the J call TRBJ2-2, with D perhaps assigned TRBD1 or TRBD2 (6 bases each). V dropped 0 bases and J dropped 4 bases, with 13 bases sitting between them. This CDR3 is 16 amino acids long. Germline-derived CDR1 and CDR2 are SGHRS and YFSETQ.

The table lists this clonotype with a few counts. V and J are TRBV7-9 and TRBJ1-5, with D maybe TRBD1 (6 bases). The germline V gene encodes CDR1 SEHNR and CDR2 FQNEAQ (reference sequence). The CDR3 is 15 residues long. V lost 4 bases, J lost 8 bases, and 18 bases lay in between. CDR3 nucleotides: TGTGCCAGCAGCTCTGACAGGACAGATTCGAAGCCCCAGCATTTT. This translates into CASSSDRTDSKPQHF.

This clonotype came up a few times. This chain links TRBV7-8 with TRBJ1-5; no clear D gene. Trimming pared 0 bases from V and 6 bases from J, leaving 15 bases between. CDR3 size: 16 residues. Germline V lookup: CDR1 SGHVS, CDR2 FQNEAQ. The CDR3 DNA reads TGTGCCAGCAGCTTAGCGAGGCTCAGGACCGTTCAGCCCCAGCATTTT. This encodes CASSLARLRTVQPQHF.

There are a few counts of this clonotype. The chain is built from TRBV29-1 and TRBJ2-7; D may be TRBD1 or TRBD2 (7 bases each). Trimming stripped 0 bases from V and 7 bases from J, with 13 bases between. This CDR3 region has 13 residues. CDR1 and CDR2 from the germline V gene are SQVTM and ANQGSEA. DNA of the CDR3: TGCAGCGTTGAAGACAGGGGGGGTGGGGAGCAGTACTTC. This sequence encodes CSVEDRGGGEQYF.

This clonotype was observed a handful of times. The CDR3 DNA reads as TGTGCCAGCGCGTCCGGGACAAGAAGTAGCAATCAGCCCCAGCATTTT. Protein: CASASGTRSSNQPQHF. J is TRBJ1-5 and V is TRBV7-2; tentative D call: TRBD1 (6 bases). Germline V gene sequence: CDR1 SGHTA, CDR2 FQGNSA. Deletions cut 8 bases from V and 0 bases from J, with 17 bases between. The CDR3 loop spans 16 amino acids.

This clonotype came up many times. V usage is TRBV12-3 or TRBV12-4 and J usage is TRBJ2-5; no clear D. The ends were cut back, 7 bases at V and 0 bases at J, with 12 bases in the middle. The CDR3 consists of 14 residues. The CDR3 spells CASTHTRYQETQYF. For the CDR3, the DNA is TGTGCCAGCACCCATACACGGTACCAAGAGACCCAGTACTTC.

The sample holds many counts of this clonotype. The V call is TRBV29-1, the J call TRBJ2-2; 9 nucleotides align to TRBD2. Germline trimming cut 7 bases from V and 2 bases from J; bases unmatched to any gene: 14. In germline, CDR1 is SQVTM, CDR2 ANQGSEA. The CDR3 totals 17 residues. The CDR3 DNA reads TGCAGCGCCGGGGGTTCGGTAGCGGGGGCCAACACCGGGGAGCTGTTTTTT. Translating gives CSAGGSVAGANTGELFF.

The J gene is TRBJ2-1, the V gene TRBV5-1; 12 bases match TRBD2. The length of the CDR3 is 20 residues. Trimming removed 2 bases from V and 5 bases from J; junction bases left unmatched: 17. Germline values: CDR1 SGHRS, CDR2 YFSETQ. The CDR3 DNA reads as TGCGCCAGCAGCTTAGGACTAGCGGGATCAACTGCCCCAATTAACAATGAGCAGTTCTTC. It specifies CASSLGLAGSTAPINNEQFF.

This clonotype has at least ten counts. The CDR3 nucleotides are TGCAGCGTACCTACAAAGGGGGCTGAGCAGTTCTTC. It is translated as CSVPTKGAEQFF. The chain joins TRBV29-1 to TRBJ2-1; 7 bases fit TRBD1. The germline V gene has CDR1 SQVTM and CDR2 ANQGSEA. J lost 9 bases, V lost 6 bases, and 8 bases had no gene match. The CDR3 is made up of 12 amino acids.

This clonotype has a count of ten or more. The CDR3 protein is CASKIDVVSTYEQYF. In DNA form, the CDR3 reads TGCGCCAGCAAAATTGACGTGGTCTCAACCTACGAGCAGTACTTC. The chain couples TRBV5-1 to TRBJ2-7; D call uncertain. Per germline, CDR1 SGHRS and CDR2 YFSETQ. This CDR3 is built from 15 residues. Trimming took 6 bases from V and 2 from J, leaving 18 bases between them. Filled out from reference TRBV5-1 and TRBJ2-7, the complete variable domain reads KAGVTQTPRYLIKTRGQQVTLSCSPISGHRSVSWYQQTPGQGLQFLFEYFSETQRNKGNFPGRFSGRQFSNSRSEMNVSTLELGDSALYLCASKIDVVSTYEQYFGPGTRLTVT.

Many counts were recorded for this clonotype. This chain links TRBV28 with TRBJ1-6, with 9 bases fitting TRBD1. Per the germline V gene, CDR1 is MDHEN and CDR2 is SYDVKM. The CDR3 is 15 amino acids. The V gene end was trimmed by 6 bases and the J gene end by 13 bases; junction bases not matched to a gene: 13. The DNA of the CDR3 is TGTGCCAGCAGAAGGGACAGGGTGTGGACGTCGCCCCTCCACTTT. Translation: CASRRDRVWTSPLHF.

This clonotype turned up a few times. The chain carries TRBV20-1 and TRBJ1-4, with 9 bases matching TRBD1. V trimming: 3 bases; J trimming: 8 bases; junction bases outside the gene matches: 7. The germline gives CDR1 DFQATT, CDR2 SNEGSKA (reference sequence). The CDR3 has 14 amino acids. This chain's CDR3 is CSASGQGIGEKLFF. The DNA of the CDR3 is TGCAGTGCTAGTGGACAGGGGATAGGAGAAAAACTGTTTTTT.

The table lists this clonotype with a few counts. This chain joins TRBV11-2 and TRBJ2-2; D remains ambiguous. Germline assignment: CDR1 SGHAT and CDR2 FQNNGV. The ends were cut back, 0 bases at V and 3 bases at J, with 5 bases in the middle. CDR3 length equals 14 residues. CDR3 DNA sequence: TGTGCCAGCAGCTTAGACTACTACACCGGGGAGCTGTTTTTT. Residues: CASSLDYYTGELFF.

This rearrangement joins TRBV5-1 to TRBJ2-7, with D uncertain. Per the germline V gene, CDR1 is SGHRS and CDR2 is YFSETQ. This CDR3 has 13 residues. V was trimmed by 0 bases and J by 3 bases, leaving 7 bases between them. The CDR3, as DNA: TGCGCCAGCAGCTTGGGGATGAGCTACGAGCAGTACTTC. Its translation: CASSLGMSYEQYF.

This clonotype was counted only a few times. The chain couples TRBV7-8 to TRBJ2-7, with 12 bases fitting TRBD2. The CDR3 runs 16 residues. Looked up from germline, CDR1 is SGHVS and CDR2 is FQNEAQ. V lost 5 bases and J lost 5; bases outside the gene matches: 10. CDR3 protein: CASSLLLAGGPDEQYF. The CDR3 coding sequence is TGTGCCAGCAGCCTCCTTCTAGCGGGAGGGCCAGACGAGCAGTACTTC.

In its sample, this clonotype was seen a few times. The chain recombines TRBV4-3 with TRBJ2-3; 8 positions match TRBD2. The V segment lost 1 base and the J segment 8 bases; nucleotides outside the gene matches: 5. In germline, CDR1 is LGHNA, CDR2 YSLEER. The CDR3 covers 14 residues. The CDR3 spells CASSQALAASTQYF. For the CDR3, the DNA is TGCGCCAGCAGCCAAGCACTAGCGGCCTCTACGCAGTATTTT.

This clonotype appeared a few times. CDR3 nucleotide sequence: TGTGCCAGCAGCTTAGATTCGAGACAGGGCAATGAGCAGTTCTTC. This sequence encodes CASSLDSRQGNEQFF. The chain combines TRBV11-3 with TRBJ2-1; 7 bases map to TRBD1. The CDR3 spans 15 residues. V gave up 0 bases and J gave up 6 bases; unmatched junction bases: 5. Germline V gene lookup returns CDR1 SGHNT and CDR2 YENEEA.

Many counts were recorded for this clonotype. This sequence joins TRBV6-1 and TRBJ1-2; weak D call: TRBD1 (5 bases). The germline gives CDR1 MNHNS, CDR2 SASEGT. The CDR3 is 16 amino acids. V lost 5 bases and J 2 bases, leaving 18 bases between the germline ends. Here the CDR3 DNA reads TGTGCCAGCAGTACAGTAAGGAGGGGAAGCAACTATGGCTACACCTTC. This sequence encodes CASSTVRRGSNYGYTF.

This sequence joins TRBV4-3 and TRBJ2-1; TRBD2 matches at 7 bases. The CDR3 contains 19 residues. CDR1 and CDR2 from the germline V gene are LGHNA and YSLEER. The J segment lost 3 bases and the V segment lost 0 bases, leaving 14 bases of the junction unmatched. The CDR3 loop is CASSQDSPVVLASYNEQFF. DNA for the CDR3: TGCGCCAGCAGCCAAGATAGCCCCGTTGTACTAGCGAGCTACAATGAGCAGTTCTTC.

The chain links TRBV27 to TRBJ2-2; D is uncertain. Germline lookup yields CDR1 MNHEY and CDR2 SMNVEV (reference sequence). This CDR3 region has 12 residues. V gave up 5 bases and J gave up 6 bases, with 7 bases separating them. The CDR3 DNA reads as TGTGCCAGCAGTCCTTGGTCCGGGGAGCTGTTTTTT. It encodes CASSPWSGELFF.

This clonotype was recorded only once. The V gene is TRBV2, the J gene TRBJ2-7; D may be TRBD1 (6 bases). This CDR3 region has 12 residues. CDR1 and CDR2 (germline): SNHLY, FYNNEI. V lost 6 bases and J lost 6, with 12 bases in between. The CDR3 DNA sequence: TGTGCCAGCAGGTTCAGGGGCGGCGAGCAGTACTTC. This encodes CASRFRGGEQYF. The complete variable domain, with remaining parts taken from reference TRBV2 and TRBJ2-7, reads EPEVTQTPSHQVTQMGQEVILRCVPISNHLYFYWYRQILGQKVEFLVSFYNNEISEKSEIFDDQFSVERPDGSNFTLKIRSTKLEDSAMYFCASRFRGGEQYFGPGTRLTVT.

The chain has TRBV28 and TRBJ2-5, with D perhaps matching TRBD2 (6 bases). The germline V gene has CDR1 MDHEN and CDR2 SYDVKM. V dropped 6 bases and J dropped 7 bases, with 15 bases sitting between them. The CDR3 is 13 amino acids. For the CDR3, the DNA is TGTGCCAGCAGCGTCCTAGCGCCAGGGACCCAGTACTTC. Amino acids: CASSVLAPGTQYF.

This chain links TRBV20-1 with TRBJ2-1; 10 bases match TRBD1. The J segment lost 7 bases and the V segment lost 0 bases, leaving 9 bases of the junction unmatched. Per germline, CDR1 DFQATT and CDR2 SNEGSKA (reference sequence). The CDR3 totals 16 residues. In nucleotides, the CDR3 is TGCAGTGCTAGAGATCTCTGGGGACAGGGGATTAATGAGCAGTTCTTC. Translated: CSARDLWGQGINEQFF.

The sample holds a few counts of this clonotype. The genes are TRBV20-1 and TRBJ2-5; 16 bases line up with TRBD2. Losses at the gene ends were 4 bases for V and 5 bases for J; bases not matched to a gene: 7. The germline gives CDR1 DFQATT, CDR2 SNEGSKA (reference sequence). The CDR3 covers 16 residues. The CDR3 coding sequence is TGCAGTGCTACCGGGACTAGCGGGAGGGTCAGGGAGACCCAGTACTTC. Its protein is CSATGTSGRVRETQYF.

The sample holds a few counts of this clonotype. This chain uses TRBV21-1 with TRBJ1-6; the D segment call TRBD1 is taken from the table without a DNA check. TRBV21-1 is a listed pseudogene. The CDR3 consists of 16 residues. Here the CDR3 reads CASSKVSTGNNSPLHF. In nucleotides, the CDR3 is TGTGCCAGCAGCAAAGTGTCAACAGGGAATAATTCACCCCTCCACTTT.

This clonotype has at least ten counts. The genes are TRBV20-1 and TRBJ2-1, with D unclear. The CDR3 covers 11 residues. CDR1 is DFQATT, CDR2 SNEGSKA, per germline (reference sequence). The V end was cut by 4 bases, the J end by 9 bases, with 10 bases between. Here the CDR3 reads CSATPEAEQFF. As DNA, the CDR3 is TGCAGTGCTACCCCGGAAGCTGAGCAGTTCTTC.

The table lists this clonotype with many counts. The chain employs TRBV7-2 and TRBJ2-5; D perhaps matches TRBD1 (6 bases). Trimming took off 2 bases at V and 2 bases at J, with 15 bases between the two ends. This CDR3 is 16 amino acids long. The germline V gene has CDR1 SGHTA and CDR2 FQGNSA. CDR3 loop: CASSLRFSRGQETQYF. CDR3 DNA: TGTGCCAGCAGCTTAAGGTTCTCCAGGGGACAAGAGACCCAGTACTTC.

This clonotype was picked up many times. The chain has TRBV7-3 and TRBJ2-5; 8 bases match TRBD1. Germline lookup yields CDR1 SGHTA and CDR2 FQGTGA. Trimming at V came to 5 bases and at J to 4 bases, leaving 6 bases not matched to a gene. This CDR3 has 14 residues. The DNA of the CDR3 is TGTGCCAGCAGCCAACAGGACAGGGTAGAGACCCAGTACTTC. Translated, it gives CASSQQDRVETQYF.

This clonotype was picked up many times. The genes are TRBV18 and TRBJ2-7; D is perhaps TRBD1 (6 bases). This CDR3 spans 12 amino acids. CDR1 is KGHSH and CDR2 is LQKENI in the germline V gene. V lost 6 bases and J lost 1, with 7 bases in between. CDR3 nucleotide sequence: TGTGCCAGCTCCGACAGGTCCTACGAGCAGTACTTC. This translates into CASSDRSYEQYF.

This clonotype appeared a few times. Mismatch with germline at one junction end may stem from a read error. The J gene is TRBJ2-7, the V gene TRBV24-1; D possibly uses TRBD1 or TRBD2 (5 bases each). The CDR3 length is 12 residues. Germline-derived CDR1 and CDR2 are KGHDR and SFDVKD. This chain's CDR3 is CATSDRDPRSSF. DNA for the CDR3: TGTGCCACCAGTGACCGGGACCCGAGGTCGTCCTTC.

This clonotype was seen at least ten times. V gene TRBV20-1 combines with J gene TRBJ2-5; 9 nucleotides line up with TRBD1. Trimming took 5 bases from V and 5 from J; bases not matched to a gene: 9. CDR3 size: 14 residues. Per germline, CDR1 DFQATT and CDR2 SNEGSKA (reference sequence). DNA for the CDR3: TGCAGTGCTGGACCGGGACAGGGCCCGGAGACCCAGTACTTC. This gives the protein CSAGPGQGPETQYF.